A selection of T cell receptor beta chains follows, all from one sample in a study of tumor-infiltrating lymphocytes in primary liver carcinoma. Each CDR3 protein is one row after TCRdb ran MiXCR on the multiplex PCR reads. The sample yields around 79,000 distinct CDR3 sequences, approximately 62% seen once. The source material was tumor-adjacent normal liver tissue. The receptors shown here come from a man aged 35 to 55 with primary liver carcinoma and hepatitis B virus infection. The CDR3 runs from the conserved cysteine through the conserved F or W. D genes are given only for firm matches. For some rows the clone size is stated as once, few or many, or as a class when expanded; others skip it.

d_gene,j_gene,v_gene,len,abundance,CDR3aa,CDR3nt
NA,TRBJ2-2,TRBV10-3,14,many,CAISELANTGELFF,TGTGCCATCAGTGAACTAGCGAACACCGGGGAGCTGTTTTTT
TRBD1,TRBJ2-3,TRBV30,15,NA,CAWRGRDRWQDTQYF,TGTGCCTGGAGAGGCCGGGACAGGTGGCAGGATACGCAGTATTTT
NA,TRBJ2-5,TRBV4-1,18,NA,CASSQDQEVGADQETQYF,TGCGCCAGCAGCCAAGATCAAGAAGTGGGGGCCGACCAGGAGACCCAGTACTTC
TRBD1,TRBJ2-2,TRBV12-3/TRBV12-4,17,many,CASSPGTGGAGTGELFF,TGTGCCAGCAGCCCCGGGACAGGGGGCGCGGGGACCGGGGAGCTGTTTTTT
TRBD1,TRBJ2-3,TRBV6-2/TRBV6-3,17,NA,CASSQGTGTGKAGMQYF,TGTGCCAGCAGTCAAGGAACCGGGACAGGGAAGGCAGGTATGCAGTATTTT
NA,TRBJ2-3,TRBV12-3/TRBV12-4,16,medium-sized,CASSFMAGTLTDTQYF,TGTGCCAGCAGTTTCATGGCGGGGACCCTCACAGATACGCAGTATTTT
NA,TRBJ1-6,TRBV4-3,14,NA,CASSHDDGSSPLHF,TGTGCCAGCAGCCACGATGACGGGTCTTCACCCCTCCACTTT
TRBD2,TRBJ2-7,TRBV12-3/TRBV12-4,14,many,CASSLAGENYEQYF,TGTGCCAGCAGTCTAGCGGGAGAGAACTACGAGCAGTACTTC
NA,TRBJ1-2,TRBV12-3/TRBV12-4,15,few,CASSLATGANYGCTF,TGTGCCAGCAGTTTAGCGACAGGAGCAAACTATGGCTGCACCTTC
NA,TRBJ2-2,TRBV11-1,13,few,CVSSLVRFGELFF,TGTGTCAGTAGCTTAGTACGTTTCGGAGAGCTGTTTTTT
NA,TRBJ2-7,TRBV27,16,NA,CASSFARDGEFYEQYF,TGTGCCAGCAGTTTTGCCCGGGACGGAGAGTTCTACGAGCAGTACTTC
TRBD1,TRBJ2-5,TRBV24-1,15,NA,CAISDFGTGSETQYF,TGTGCCATCAGTGATTTTGGGACAGGGTCGGAGACCCAGTACTTC
NA,TRBJ2-2,TRBV7-9,15,NA,CASSFSWINIGELFF,TGTGCCAGCAGCTTTAGCTGGATCAACATCGGGGAGCTGTTTTTT
TRBD1,TRBJ1-5,TRBV28,15,NA,CASSPPGGAVRPQHF,TGTGCCAGCAGTCCTCCAGGGGGCGCGGTTCGGCCCCAGCATTTT
NA,TRBJ2-1,TRBV5-1,15,many,CASSYTGEAYNEQFF,TGCGCCAGCAGCTATACAGGGGAGGCCTACAATGAGCAGTTCTTC
TRBD2,TRBJ2-5,TRBV29-1,12,few,CSVERGGETQYF,TGCAGCGTTGAGAGGGGAGGGGAGACCCAGTACTTC
NA,TRBJ2-1,TRBV4-2,14,NA,CASCLGHSDNERFF,TGTGCAAGCTGCCTAGGACACAGCGACAATGAGCGGTTCTTC
NA,TRBJ1-1,TRBV4-1,14,NA,CAISQWSGNTEAFF,TGCGCCATCAGCCAGTGGTCAGGGAACACTGAAGCTTTCTTT
NA,TRBJ1-5,TRBV7-8,13,NA,CASSMASDQPQRF,TGTGCCAGCAGCATGGCATCAGATCAGCCCCAGCGTTTT
TRBD2,TRBJ2-7,TRBV4-1,16,few,CASSQGLAGSSYEQYF,TGCGCCAGCAGCCAAGGGCTAGCGGGCTCCTCCTACGAGCAGTACTTC
NA,TRBJ2-5,TRBV12-3/TRBV12-4,13,once,CASSRCGIETQYF,TGTGCCAGCAGCCGATGCGGGATAGAGACCCAGTACTTC
NA,TRBJ2-2,TRBV4-1,13,NA,CASSQEGGRELFF,TGCGCCAGCAGCCAAGAAGGGGGGCGGGAGCTGTTTTTC
TRBD1,TRBJ2-7,TRBV6-1,16,NA,CASSPRRDRSSYEQYF,TGTGCCAGCAGCCCTCGCCGGGACAGGAGCTCCTACGAGCAGTACTTC